The 8 T cell receptor beta chains given below trace back to one sample, sequenced in a study of control samples from healthy donors and cancer patients. This table comes from immunoSEQ multiplex PCR, and its TCRdb copy is limited to in-frame clones, with some not included. The profile shows over 75,000 clones, almost 85% of them singletons. Source material: blood. These receptors came from a man in his 60s in good health.

The V call is TRBV21-1, the J call TRBJ1-1. TRBV21-1 is flagged as a pseudogene. The CDR3 runs 17 residues. As DNA, the CDR3 is TGTGCCAGCATTTCATCTGACCCAGACGCCATGAACACTGAAGCTTTCTTT. Translating it yields CASISSDPDAMNTEAFF.

The V call is TRBV11-2, the J call TRBJ1-1, with a weak D call TRBD1 (5 bases). Germline V gives CDR1 SGHAT, CDR2 FQNNGV. The V gene lost 1 base and the J gene lost 11 bases, with 17 bases spanning the gap. The CDR3 totals 14 residues. CDR3 nucleotide sequence: TGTGCCAGCAGCTTAGCAGGGCAGGGTGGGTCCGCTTTCTTT. Protein: CASSLAGQGGSAFF.

The rearrangement links TRBV3-1 (or the pseudogene TRBV3-2) to TRBJ2-1, with D perhaps TRBD2 (5 bases). There are 11 residues in the CDR3. V was clipped by 6 bases and J by 9 bases, with 9 bases between them. In germline, CDR1 is LGHDT, CDR2 YNNKEL (reference sequence). The DNA for the CDR3 is TGTGCCAGCAGGGGCGGAGGTGAGCAGTTCTTC. The encoded protein is CASRGGGEQFF.

The chain is built from TRBV18 and TRBJ1-1; 7 nucleotides align to TRBD1. There are 16 residues in the CDR3. CDR1 KGHSH and CDR2 LQKENI come from the germline V gene. J lost 0 bases, V lost 0 bases, and 4 bases had no gene match. Written as DNA, the CDR3 is TGTGCCAGCTCACCACCGGGCAGGGGGGTGAACACTGAAGCTTTCTTT. The encoded protein is CASSPPGRGVNTEAFF.

The chain links TRBV7-8 to TRBJ1-1; TRBD1 matches at 10 bases. This CDR3 has 14 residues. V lost 3 bases to trimming and J lost 5 bases; unmatched junction nucleotides: 3. The germline gives CDR1 SGHVS, CDR2 FQNEAQ. In DNA, the CDR3 is TGTGCCAGCAGCTTCCGGGACAGGGGTACTGAAGCTTTCTTT. Translating gives CASSFRDRGTEAFF.

This clone was observed a handful of times. The rearrangement joins TRBV7-8 to TRBJ2-3, with 8 bases lining up with TRBD2. Germline V CDR1 and CDR2: SGHVS, FQNEAQ. J gave up 2 bases and V 5 bases, and 6 bases lay outside the gene matches. The CDR3 consists of 15 residues. This CDR3 reads CASSRPSGYTDTQYF. In DNA, the CDR3 is TGTGCCAGCAGCCGACCTAGCGGGTACACAGATACGCAGTATTTT.

The rearrangement joins TRBV4-1 to TRBJ1-2, with D possibly TRBD1 on 6 matching bases. V was shortened by 6 bases and J by 2 bases, with 13 bases between the two germline ends. This CDR3 spans 14 amino acids. Germline V gene sequence: CDR1 MGHRA, CDR2 YSYEKL. The chain's CDR3 is CASSSGAQNYGYTF. The CDR3 DNA reads TGCGCCAGCAGTTCAGGGGCCCAGAACTATGGCTACACCTTC.

The J gene is TRBJ2-1, the V gene TRBV21-1; whether TRBD2, the table's D call, matches the DNA was not checked. TRBV21-1 corresponds to a pseudogene. CDR3 length equals 17 residues. The CDR3 DNA reads TGTGCCAGCAGCAAAAGGGGAGGGGAAGCTCCCTACAATGAGCAGTTCTTC. It codes for CASSKRGGEAPYNEQFF.